The 19 T cell receptor beta chains presented below share a single source sample, sequenced in a study of beta chain features in type 1 diabetes. Every isolated RNA sample was fully reverse transcribed, so sequencing captured expressed TCRB transcripts. Method: immunoSEQ multiplex PCR; TCRdb's copy keeps in-frame clones and lacks some. The data show about 360,000 clones, over 10% seen once. Sequences were obtained from naive CD4+ T cells from blood. The receptors here all came from a man between 18 and 35 years old in good health.

In this sample, this clone turned up a few times. The chain joins TRBV30 to TRBJ1-5; perhaps TRBD1 as D (6 bases). The CDR3 contains 14 residues. V lost 0 bases and J lost 8, with 14 bases in between. The germline V gene encodes CDR1 GTSNPN and CDR2 SVGIG (reference sequence). CDR3 nucleotide sequence: TGTGCCTGGAGTGTTCGCCAGGGGTGGGAGCCCCAGCATTTT. Protein: CAWSVRQGWEPQHF.

This clone was counted a few times. This chain connects TRBV30 to TRBJ2-7; weak D call: TRBD2 (6 bases). With 3 bases removed from V and 3 bases from J, the gap between germline ends came to 12 bases. Germline CDR1 is GTSNPN and CDR2 is SVGIG (reference sequence). The CDR3 has 13 amino acids. The CDR3 reads CAWRGGLFYEQYF. The CDR3 DNA reads TGTGCCTGGAGGGGTGGACTATTCTACGAGCAGTACTTC.

The J gene is TRBJ1-2, the V gene TRBV5-4; D may be TRBD1 (6 bases). The germline CDR1 and CDR2 sequences are SGHNT and YYREEE (reference sequence). V was pared by 1 base and J by 7 bases, with 14 bases between. The CDR3 has 14 residues. CDR3 loop: CASSLLGGQAGYTF. The CDR3 coding sequence is TGTGCCAGCAGCTTGTTAGGGGGTCAAGCTGGCTACACCTTC.

This chain links TRBV6-6 with TRBJ1-4; no clear D. Germline V CDR1 and CDR2: MNHNY, SVGAGI (reference sequence). There are 12 residues in the CDR3. V lost 0 bases and J lost 8, with 4 bases in between. CDR3 DNA: TGTGCCAGCAGTTACTCCCCGGAAAAACTGTTTTTT. Amino acid sequence: CASSYSPEKLFF.

This clone was observed a handful of times. The chain carries TRBV7-2 and TRBJ1-5, with D maybe TRBD1 (5 bases). This CDR3 is built from 14 residues. CDR1 SGHTA and CDR2 FQGNSA come from the germline V gene. The germline V and J ends were trimmed by 5 bases and 4 bases, with 12 bases remaining between them. In DNA, the CDR3 is TGTGCCAGCAGCAGAGACAGTTATAATCAGCCCCAGCATTTT. Its translation: CASSRDSYNQPQHF.

V gene TRBV28 combines with J gene TRBJ2-3, with a weak D call TRBD2 (6 bases). CDR1 is MDHEN and CDR2 is SYDVKM in the germline V gene. This CDR3 region has 15 residues. V was cut by 6 bases and J by 4 bases, with 17 bases left in between. Written as DNA, the CDR3 is TGTGCCAGCAGAGATACCGGGACTTACTCAGATACGCAGTATTTT. Residues: CASRDTGTYSDTQYF.

This clone was recorded a few times. V is TRBV7-2 and J is TRBJ2-7; 8 positions match TRBD1. Germline trimming cut 5 bases from V and 0 bases from J; bases unmatched to any gene: 9. This CDR3 is 16 amino acids long. Germline CDR1 is SGHTA and CDR2 is FQGNSA. CDR3 amino acids: CASSPVTGGGSYEQYF. The CDR3 DNA is TGTGCCAGCAGCCCCGTTACAGGGGGTGGCTCCTACGAGCAGTACTTC.

This clone was recorded a few times. V is TRBV7-9 and J is TRBJ2-7; TRBD2 matches at 7 bases. The length of the CDR3 is 14 residues. The V and J ends lost 10 bases and 0 bases, in that order; junction bases with no gene match: 9. Germline V gives CDR1 SEHNR, CDR2 FQNEAQ (reference sequence). CDR3 nucleotide sequence: TGTGCCACGCGGGGGAGCGGAGACTCCTACGAGCAGTACTTC. Encoded protein: CATRGSGDSYEQYF.

This clone was seen a few times. The gene calls are TRBV7-8 and TRBJ2-5, with TRBD2 as a possible D gene (5 bases). Trimming pared 5 bases from V and 4 bases from J, leaving 17 bases between. Germline V CDR1 and CDR2: SGHVS, FQNEAQ. This CDR3 region has 15 residues. The CDR3 DNA sequence: TGTGCCAGCAGCAAAGGCTCTAGTGCGGGAGAGACCCAGTACTTC. Translated, it gives CASSKGSSAGETQYF. The full variable domain, completed using reference TRBV7-8 and TRBJ2-5, is GAGVSQSPRYKVAKRGQDVALRCDPISGHVSLFWYQQALGQGPEFLTYFQNEAQLDKSGLPSDRFFAERPEGSVSTLKIQRTQQEDSAVYLCASSKGSSAGETQYFGPGTRLLVL.

This clone appeared a few times. The rearrangement joins TRBV2 to TRBJ1-6; 9 positions match TRBD1. The CDR3 has 15 residues. After removal of 7 bases from V and 6 bases from J, the junction contained 7 bases not matched to a gene. Looked up from germline, CDR1 is SNHLY and CDR2 is FYNNEI. The CDR3 DNA is TGTGCCAGCAAAAACAGGGGGCTGATTAATTCACCCCTCCACTTT. It translates to CASKNRGLINSPLHF.

Only a few counts were recorded for this clone. V and J are TRBV2 and TRBJ2-3; D possibly corresponds to TRBD1 (5 bases). Germline CDR1 and CDR2: SNHLY and FYNNEI. Trimming removed 6 bases at V and 2 bases at J, with 21 bases between. The CDR3 consists of 17 residues. In nucleotides, the CDR3 is TGTGCCAGCAGCTTCTCGAAACAGGAAGCCAACACAGATACGCAGTATTTT. Translating it yields CASSFSKQEANTDTQYF.

This clone was found many times. V and J are TRBV29-1 and TRBJ2-7; tentatively, D is TRBD2 (5 bases). The CDR3 contains 13 residues. Germline CDR1 is SQVTM and CDR2 is ANQGSEA. The CDR3 sequence: CSVMSSPVYEQYF. For the CDR3, the DNA is TGCAGTGTGATGTCTAGCCCCGTCTACGAGCAGTACTTC.

The genes are TRBV14 and TRBJ2-5, with 9 bases lining up with TRBD2. The CDR3 runs to 16 residues. Looked up from germline, CDR1 is SGHDN and CDR2 is FVKESK. With V trimmed by 4 bases and J by 5 bases, 11 bases remained unmatched. The CDR3 DNA sequence: TGTGCCAGCAGCCCCCGGGGTAGCGGGGGCCAGGAGACCCAGTACTTC. Translated: CASSPRGSGGQETQYF.

The genes are TRBV18 and TRBJ1-4; D may be TRBD1 (6 bases). Germline CDR1 reads KGHSH; CDR2 reads LQKENI. V was cut by 4 bases and J by 5 bases, with 11 bases left in between. The CDR3 loop spans 14 amino acids. CDR3 DNA sequence: TGTGCCAGCTCACAAGGACAGAGGAATGAAAAACTGTTTTTT. Its protein product is CASSQGQRNEKLFF. The full variable domain, its missing parts supplied by reference TRBV18 and TRBJ1-4, is NAGVMQNPRHLVRRRGQEARLRCSPMKGHSHVYWYRQLPEEGLKFMVYLQKENIIDESGMPKERFSAEFPKEGPSILRIQQVVRGDSAAYFCASSQGQRNEKLFFGSGTQLSVL.

The sample holds a few counts of this clone. The chain is built from TRBV7-9 and TRBJ2-5; TRBD2 matches at 13 bases. The CDR3 totals 16 residues. With V trimmed by 5 bases and J by 2 bases, 5 bases remained unmatched. In germline, CDR1 is SEHNR, CDR2 FQNEAQ (reference sequence). The CDR3 here is CASSHGLAGEQETQYF. CDR3 DNA sequence: TGTGCCAGCAGCCACGGACTAGCGGGAGAACAAGAGACCCAGTACTTC.

There are a few counts of this clone. This chain joins TRBV7-9 and TRBJ2-3, with D tentatively TRBD1 (6 bases). Germline V gene lookup returns CDR1 SEHNR and CDR2 FQNEAQ (reference sequence). The V end was cut by 6 bases, the J end by 0 bases, with 22 bases between. The CDR3 is 18 residues long. The chain's CDR3 is CASSRNHRDLASTDTQYF. The CDR3 DNA is TGTGCCAGCAGTAGGAACCACAGGGATCTCGCTAGCACAGATACGCAGTATTTT.

This clone was detected only a few times. V and J are TRBV29-1 and TRBJ1-2; a weak D match, TRBD1 (5 bases). Germline-derived CDR1 and CDR2 are SQVTM and ANQGSEA. The CDR3 is 12 amino acids. With 7 bases removed from V and 4 bases from J, the gap between germline ends came to 13 bases. CDR3 sequence: CSGSTDVYGYTF. DNA of the CDR3: TGCAGCGGCTCGACAGACGTCTATGGCTACACCTTC. Based on the CDR3 plus reference TRBV29-1 and TRBJ1-2, the full variable domain is SAVISQKPSRDICQRGTSLTIQCQVDSQVTMMFWYRQQPGQSLTLIATANQGSEATYESGFVIDKFPISRPNLTFSTLTVSNMSPEDSSIYLCSGSTDVYGYTFGSGTRLTVV.

The chain recombines TRBV7-2 with TRBJ2-7, with 10 bases lining up with TRBD1. Losses at the gene ends were 5 bases for V and 2 bases for J; bases not matched to a gene: 6. The CDR3 consists of 15 residues. The germline V gene encodes CDR1 SGHTA and CDR2 FQGNSA. In DNA form, the CDR3 reads TGTGCCAGCAGCCGACACGACAGGGGGCCCTACGAGCAGTACTTC. Protein product: CASSRHDRGPYEQYF.

The chain joins TRBV6-5 to TRBJ1-3, with 7 bases aligning to TRBD1. CDR1 is MNHEY and CDR2 is SVGAGI in the germline V gene. The CDR3 runs 15 residues. The V and J ends lost 2 bases and 0 bases, in that order; junction bases with no gene match: 1. The CDR3 DNA follows: TGTGCCAGCAGTTACGGGACAGCCTCTGGAAACACCATATATTTT. Translation: CASSYGTASGNTIYF.